These 10 T cell receptor beta chains originate from one sample sequenced in a study of OX40 agonist ivuxolimab in advanced cancers. Method: immunoSEQ multiplex PCR; TCRdb's copy keeps in-frame clones and lacks some. The sample holds 60,000 to 85,000 clones, about 90% seen once. This material consisted of CD4+ or CD8+ T cells sorted from blood, taken in a trial of the OX40 agonist ivuxolimab. The receptors shown here come from an adult with an advanced solid tumor such as melanoma, head and neck, liver or kidney cancer.

The chain has TRBV6-1 and TRBJ1-1; no clear D gene. Germline CDR1 is MNHNS and CDR2 is SASEGT. The ends were cut back, 6 bases at V and 7 bases at J, with 6 bases in the middle. The CDR3 spans 10 residues. The CDR3 nucleotides read TGTGCCAGCAGAGGAATTGAAGCTTTCTTT. Amino acids: CASRGIEAFF.

Only a few counts were recorded for this clone. V and J are TRBV19 and TRBJ2-7, with a possible D match to TRBD1 (5 bases). There are 15 residues in the CDR3. Germline V CDR1 and CDR2: LNHDA, SQIVND (reference sequence). The V end was cut by 6 bases, the J end by 2 bases, with 17 bases between. As DNA, the CDR3 is TGTGCCAGTAGGCTCTCCTACAGGTTTCCCTACGAGCAGTACTTC. It yields the protein CASRLSYRFPYEQYF.

The V and J genes are TRBV6-1 and TRBJ1-1, with a possible D match to TRBD1 (5 bases). V was clipped by 6 bases and J by 0 bases, with 8 bases between them. Germline V gives CDR1 MNHNS, CDR2 SASEGT. The CDR3 length is 13 residues. The CDR3 bases are TGTGCCAGCAGGGGGGGTGTGAACACTGAAGCTTTCTTT. Encoded protein: CASRGGVNTEAFF.

The genes are TRBV11-2 and TRBJ2-3; 7 positions match TRBD2. V was clipped by 5 bases and J by 9 bases; unmatched bases: 8. The CDR3 spans 13 residues. The germline V gene has CDR1 SGHAT and CDR2 FQNNGV. The CDR3 region is CASSQFGGGTQYF. DNA for the CDR3: TGTGCCAGCAGCCAATTCGGCGGGGGAACGCAGTATTTT.

Only one count was recorded for this clone. V usage is TRBV28 and J usage is TRBJ2-6; 8 nucleotides match TRBD1. V lost 2 bases to trimming and J lost 0 bases; unmatched junction nucleotides: 9. The germline CDR1 and CDR2 sequences are MDHEN and SYDVKM. The CDR3 runs to 19 residues. As DNA, the CDR3 is TGTGCCAGCAGTTTAAGGGGGACAGGATTCCTCTCTGGGGCCAACGTCCTGACTTTC. It yields the protein CASSLRGTGFLSGANVLTF.

The V and J genes are TRBV6-1 and TRBJ1-5; perhaps TRBD1 as D (5 bases). Looked up from germline, CDR1 is MNHNS and CDR2 is SASEGT. This CDR3 contains 15 residues. Trimming left V 3 bases short and J 10 bases short, with 19 bases between. The CDR3 DNA reads TGTGCCAGCAGTGACTCCCCAGCAGGGACCCAACCCCAGCATTTT. Protein: CASSDSPAGTQPQHF.

V gene TRBV2 combines with J gene TRBJ1-6; D perhaps matches TRBD1 (5 bases). The CDR3 is 17 amino acids. The V end lost 0 bases, the J end lost 0 bases, and 9 bases lay between the germline ends. The germline V gene encodes CDR1 SNHLY and CDR2 FYNNEI. Here the CDR3 DNA reads TGTGCCAGCAGTGAAGCGTCGACAGCCTCCTATAATTCACCCCTCCACTTT. Its protein is CASSEASTASYNSPLHF.

V is TRBV19 and J is TRBJ1-2, with 8 bases fitting TRBD1. CDR3 length: 16 amino acids. Germline V gene lookup returns CDR1 LNHDA and CDR2 SQIVND (reference sequence). V trimming: 0 bases; J trimming: 6 bases; junction bases outside the gene matches: 9. CDR3 DNA sequence: TGTGCCAGTAGTATAGATCGGGCAGGGGGCGCCGATGGCTACACCTTC. This translates into CASSIDRAGGADGYTF.

The chain has TRBV7-8 and TRBJ1-1; D uncertain. Per germline, CDR1 SGHVS and CDR2 FQNEAQ. CDR3 length equals 12 residues. The germline V and J ends were trimmed by 5 bases and 8 bases, with 12 bases remaining between them. In DNA, the CDR3 is TGTGCCAGCAGCGCCTCGGGAGGGGAAGCTTTCTTT. It specifies CASSASGGEAFF.

In regard to this clone: A read error may account for a junction end that differs from germline. The V call is TRBV11-2, the J call TRBJ2-7, with TRBD1 matching over 9 bases. This CDR3 has 13 amino acids. Germline values: CDR1 SGHAT, CDR2 FQNNGV. Here the CDR3 reads CASSSSTGGNANF. The CDR3 nucleotides read TGTGCCAGCAGCTCCTCGACAGGGGGTAATGCGAACTTC. Full variable domain (missing parts from reference TRBV11-2 and TRBJ2-7): EAGVAQSPRYKIIEKRQSVAFWCNPISGHATLYWYQQILGQGPKLLIQFQNNGVVDDSQLPKDRFSAERLKGVDSTLKIQPAKLEDSAVYLCASSSSTGGNANFGPGTRLTVT.